This entry lists 12 T cell receptor beta chains sequenced from one sample in a study of ipilimumab plus nivolumab after autologous stem cell transplantation. Generated by immunoSEQ multiplex PCR, the TCRdb table keeps only in-frame clones and is missing some. The sample shows around 19,000 clones, roughly four fifths of them seen only once. The sequenced sample was PBMCs, obtained in a trial of ipilimumab plus nivolumab as post-transplant consolidation. These receptors originate from a male donor with diffuse large B-cell lymphoma.

This chain joins TRBV9 and TRBJ2-7; 9 bases agree with TRBD2. This CDR3 is built from 16 residues. Germline loops: CDR1 SGDLS, CDR2 YYNGEE. V shed 6 bases, J shed 2 bases, and the junction held 12 bases outside the gene matches. CDR3 region: CASNRDGAGGTYEQYF. CDR3 coding DNA: TGTGCCAGCAACCGAGACGGTGCGGGGGGGACCTACGAGCAGTACTTC.

The V gene is TRBV5-6, the J gene TRBJ1-5, with 7 bases matching TRBD1. CDR1 and CDR2 (germline): SGHDT, YYEEEE. Trimming at V came to 3 bases and at J to 2 bases, leaving 5 bases not matched to a gene. This CDR3 has 15 amino acids. CDR3: CASSWQGDGNQPQHF. The CDR3 DNA follows: TGTGCCAGCAGCTGGCAGGGGGATGGCAATCAGCCCCAGCATTTT.

The chain uses TRBV27 and TRBJ1-2; D is undetermined. Trimming removed 8 bases at V and 4 bases at J, with 8 bases between. The germline V gene encodes CDR1 MNHEY and CDR2 SMNVEV (reference sequence). This CDR3 contains 11 residues. The DNA for the CDR3 is TGTGCCAGCGGGCAGGCCTATGGCTACACCTTC. This translates into CASGQAYGYTF.

The chain links TRBV10-3 to TRBJ2-3; no clear D. Between the trimmed V and J ends, which lost 3 bases and 6 bases, there was a span of 4 bases. CDR3 length equals 11 residues. Germline CDR1 ENHRY, CDR2 SYGVKD. CDR3 amino acids: CAISDEDTQYF. Written as DNA, the CDR3 is TGTGCCATCAGTGACGAGGATACGCAGTATTTT.

Here the CDR3 DNA reads TGTGCCAGTAGTATAATGGCAGCGGATACGCAGTATTTT. Its protein is CASSIMAADTQYF. This chain links TRBV19 with TRBJ2-3, with D unclear. Trimming shortened V by 2 bases and J by 6 bases, and 9 bases separated the two germline ends. Per germline, CDR1 LNHDA and CDR2 SQIVND (reference sequence). This CDR3 spans 13 amino acids.

The CDR3 spells CASSLPGTRNSPLHF. As DNA, the CDR3 is TGCGCCAGCAGCTTGCCCGGGACAAGGAATTCACCCCTCCACTTT. The chain is built from TRBV4-1 and TRBJ1-6; possible D gene TRBD1, 6 bases. The CDR3 totals 15 residues. Trimming stripped 5 bases from V and 7 bases from J, with 15 bases between. Germline CDR1 MGHRA, CDR2 YSYEKL.

The chain combines TRBV10-1 with TRBJ2-7; D remains unclear. Per germline, CDR1 WNHNN and CDR2 SYGVQD (reference sequence). The V and J ends lost 7 bases and 3 bases respectively, with 16 bases between them. The CDR3 covers 14 residues. The CDR3 DNA reads as TGCGCCAGCACTCTCCCGACGGGTTTCTACGAGCAGTACTTC. It codes for CASTLPTGFYEQYF.

The rearrangement links TRBV27 to TRBJ2-5; D might be TRBD1 or TRBD2, each matching 7 bases. This CDR3 spans 13 amino acids. Trimming left V 9 bases short and J 4 bases short, with 15 bases between. Germline lookup yields CDR1 MNHEY and CDR2 SMNVEV (reference sequence). The CDR3 region has the DNA TGTGCCAGTGGGCGGGGGACAGTAGAGACCCAGTACTTC. This gives the protein CASGRGTVETQYF.

The chain combines TRBV7-2 with TRBJ2-7; 7 bases fit TRBD2. Per germline, CDR1 SGHTA and CDR2 FQGNSA. This CDR3 is 13 amino acids long. V trimming: 8 bases; J trimming: 1 base; junction bases outside the gene matches: 5. The CDR3 DNA follows: TGTGCCAGCGCGGGGGACTATTCCTACGAGCAGTACTTC. Residues: CASAGDYSYEQYF.

The rearrangement links TRBV15 to TRBJ2-7; TRBD1 might be the D (5 bases). The CDR3 is 15 amino acids. Germline lookup yields CDR1 LNHNV and CDR2 YYDKDF (reference sequence). Trimming stripped 1 base from V and 4 bases from J, with 14 bases between. The DNA for the CDR3 is TGTGCCACCAGCAGAGCCGCAGGGTCCGGGTACGAGCAGTACTTC. This translates into CATSRAAGSGYEQYF.

The chain combines TRBV20-1 with TRBJ2-7, with a tentative D call TRBD1 (6 bases). Trimming took off 7 bases at V and 6 bases at J, with 13 bases between the two ends. This CDR3 contains 11 residues. Germline CDR1 and CDR2: DFQATT and SNEGSKA (reference sequence). Here the CDR3 DNA reads TGCAGTGGGGCGCAGGGGAGCGAGCAGTACTTC. Residues: CSGAQGSEQYF.

This clone has more than one count but fewer than ten. V gene TRBV5-1 combines with J gene TRBJ2-1; D possibly matches TRBD1 or TRBD2 (5 bases each). This CDR3 comprises 13 residues. Trimming removed 7 bases from V and 6 bases from J, with 14 bases in between. Per the germline V gene, CDR1 is SGHRS and CDR2 is YFSETQ. The CDR3: CASGGSRRNEQFF. CDR3 DNA sequence: TGCGCCAGCGGGGGTTCCCGACGCAATGAGCAGTTCTTC. The full variable domain, in which reference TRBV5-1 and TRBJ2-1 provide the parts outside the CDR3, is KAGVTQTPRYLIKTRGQQVTLSCSPISGHRSVSWYQQTPGQGLQFLFEYFSETQRNKGNFPGRFSGRQFSNSRSEMNVSTLELGDSALYLCASGGSRRNEQFFGPGTRLTVL.